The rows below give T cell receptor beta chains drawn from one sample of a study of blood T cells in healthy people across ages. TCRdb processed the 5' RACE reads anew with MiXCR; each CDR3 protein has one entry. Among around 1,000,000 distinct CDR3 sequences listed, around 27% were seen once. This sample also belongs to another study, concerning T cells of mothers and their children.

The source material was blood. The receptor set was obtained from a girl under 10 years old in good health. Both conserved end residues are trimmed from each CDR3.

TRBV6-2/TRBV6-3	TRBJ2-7	ASTWRRDEQY
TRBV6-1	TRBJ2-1	ASSTGTSGKTFNNEQF
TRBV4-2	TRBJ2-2	ASSQVIVLAGGLSLDGELF
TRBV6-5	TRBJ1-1	ASSYSGAKNTEAF
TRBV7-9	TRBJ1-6	ASRIGTGDQALH
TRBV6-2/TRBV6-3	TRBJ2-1	ASSSRTGPYNEQF
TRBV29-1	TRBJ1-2	SVGSTNNYGYT
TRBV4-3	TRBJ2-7	ASSPNLSGADYEQY
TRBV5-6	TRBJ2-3	ASSPGALTDTQY
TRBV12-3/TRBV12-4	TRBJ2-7	ASSSLDTEQY
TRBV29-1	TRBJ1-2	SVEDWRVGYT
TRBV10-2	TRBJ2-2	ASNGGELF
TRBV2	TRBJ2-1	ASSDSGAPIYNEQF
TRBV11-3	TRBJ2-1	ASLGGRDEQF
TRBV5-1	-	ASRVGTGSYEQY
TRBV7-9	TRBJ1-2	ATTIQGSNYGYT
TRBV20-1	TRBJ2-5	SASFVFQETQY
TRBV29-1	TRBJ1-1	SVDSLLNTEAF
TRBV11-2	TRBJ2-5	ASSLVLVETQY
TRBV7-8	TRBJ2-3	ASSLERGNTQY
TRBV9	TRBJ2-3	ASSVGAVTDTQY
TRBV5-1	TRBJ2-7	ASSSQDSGTGVYEQY
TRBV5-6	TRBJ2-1	ASSPPSASYNEQF
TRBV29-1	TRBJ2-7	SVAGQTLGEQY
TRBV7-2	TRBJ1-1	ASSLTSQGAEAF
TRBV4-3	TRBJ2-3	ASSQLPGLVGTDTQY
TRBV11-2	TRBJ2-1	ASSLRGSRGGVWNEQF
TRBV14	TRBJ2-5	ASSPGPRSQETQY
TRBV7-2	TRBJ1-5	ASSLRDRGGYQPQH
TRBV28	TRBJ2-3	ASSAYASTDTQY
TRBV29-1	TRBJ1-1	SAEGMNTEAF
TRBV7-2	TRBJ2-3	ASSFLKGADTQY
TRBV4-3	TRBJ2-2	ASSQDKGTGVIGELF
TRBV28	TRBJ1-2	ASSEPGNLYGYT
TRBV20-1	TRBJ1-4	SAPGRGGEKLF
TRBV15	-	ATSRDPQGGWVEQY
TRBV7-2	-	ASSLGVGGLSYEQY
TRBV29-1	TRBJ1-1	SVAAGTAHTEAF
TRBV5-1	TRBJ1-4	ASSYGQGGTSGEKLF
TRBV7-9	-	ASSSNRRDEQY
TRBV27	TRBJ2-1	ASSLSGLHNEQF
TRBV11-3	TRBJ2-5	ASNDRGHETQY
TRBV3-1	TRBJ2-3	ASSQSGSTDTQY
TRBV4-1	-	ASSPDALNEQF
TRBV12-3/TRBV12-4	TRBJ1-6	ASNDGTRYSPLH
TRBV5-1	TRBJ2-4	ASSTAGQGTDIQY
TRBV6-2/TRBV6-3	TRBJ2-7	ASSYVQGARNEQY
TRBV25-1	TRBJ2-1	ASKAGDHNEQF
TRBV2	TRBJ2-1	ASSWRDRSSYNEQF
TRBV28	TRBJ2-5	ASSGFGRRETQY
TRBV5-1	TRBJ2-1	ASSLTTQTSGSHEQF
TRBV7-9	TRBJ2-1	ASSLRAPRGNEQF
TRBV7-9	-	ASSPEGWAYEQY
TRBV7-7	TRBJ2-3	ASSLDPLDTQY